This T cell receptor beta chain emerged from a study of beta chain features in type 1 diabetes (dated by TCRdb to 2017 to 2018). In the study overall: Patients and healthy donors did not differ in mean age, gender distribution, total cell number or subset yield. The study compared TCRB repertoires of sorted circulating CD4+ T cell subsets between recently diagnosed type 1 diabetes patients and matched healthy donors. A total of some 100,000,000 sorted cells were examined across all samples, and a strong correlation was observed between cell number per subset and RNA yield. Whereas all 30 or so donors provided naive and central memory subsets, regulatory and stem cell-like memory subsets were isolated from just 8 patients and roughly 8 healthy donors.

Spanning cysteine to phenylalanine, the CDR3 consists of 16 amino acids. Of the read, only the CDR3 DNA is kept; its 48 bases are in frame from base 1. V lost 0 bases and J lost 6 bases; the stretch between them is 15 bases long. Via the germline V gene, CDR1 is ENHRY and CDR2 SYGVKD. Ten or more counts support this clone. Its antigen target is currently unknown. The sample holds no much larger clone one base away, and base qualities are not on file. A single peripheral blood draw of around 0.11 L on average was collected from each donor into heparinised tubes. A BD FACSAria II and a panel including CD45RO, CCR7, CD25, CD127, CD95 and CD27 were used to sort naive, central memory, regulatory and stem cell-like memory CD4+ T cells. A purity above 98% was achieved for all sorted populations. PBMCs were isolated right away by Lymphoprep density gradient centrifugation and were stained directly, without culture. So that batch effects would be minimized, each experiment stained and sorted samples in pairs, pairing one healthy donor with one patient.

What the study reported, not specific to this receptor: The naive, central memory and regulatory TCRB repertoires appeared to resemble one another more closely among patients than among healthy donors. A moderate but significant shortening of TCRB CDR3 length was observed in type 1 diabetes patients in all four CD4+ subsets. Sequencing cDNA rather than genomic DNA could over-represent highly expressing activated cells, although activation and CD3 levels did not differ between groups. Only small numbers of individuals were included in the HLA sub-analyses, which left unresolved whether HLA type had any influence on TCRB rearrangement. At VDJ recombination sites, type 1 diabetes patients had fewer insertions and more deleted nucleotides, which implies abnormalities in thymic rearrangement. Shorter templates might have been favored by PCR, but patient and control samples were amplified and corrected together, so both groups would have been affected equally by any skew.

The entire isolated RNA was reverse transcribed using the High Capacity cDNA Reverse Transcription Kit, and thus expressed TCRB transcripts were sequenced. Deep immunoSEQ sequencing was applied to naive, central memory and regulatory T cell samples, giving an average of about 3.8 million total reads per sample. Sorted cells were lysed in RLT buffer and RNA was extracted with DNase-treated RNeasy Micro or Mini kits, depending on cell number. Each cell subset was processed separately to prevent cross-contamination, with patient and healthy donor samples processed together. The immunoSEQ multiplex PCR was used to amplify TCRB sequences from cDNA, yielding 87-bp fragments that span the CDR3 region. Amplicons were sequenced on the Illumina HiSeq platform. The original pipeline was this. Synthetic template baselines were used to correct PCR bias computationally, reads within Hamming distance 2 were collapsed, and singletons that could not be merged were discarded. Reads were aligned against IMGT to assign V, D and J genes, CDR3 length and insertions or deletions at six rearrangement sites. Within each subset, clonotype counts were normalized to sorted cell number, after which true diversity and Gini coefficients were computed with the tcR R package. Repertoire sharing was quantified using the overlap coefficient calculated on TCRB nucleotide sequences. Not all clones reach the TCRdb copy of this immuneACCESS table, which keeps in-frame sequences only. Checked studies attribute under half of the gap to unresolved V genes and leave the rest unexplained. V and J calls and clone size follow that table, whereas D and trimming were derived from the DNA. The sample table lists about 140,000 clones, roughly 10% of them with a count of one. In total, the top ten clones hold 0.65% of the sample.

This receptor chain uses TRBV10-3 and TRBJ1-5; D gene: possibly TRBD1, on 6 matching bases. The sequence came from a woman in her 40s in good health. Sequenced sample: central memory CD4+ T cells from blood. Read as DNA, the sequence is TGTGCCATCAGTGAGTCAACGGGGACAACAGGTCAGCCCCAGCATTTT. Its protein is CAISESTGTTGQPQHF.